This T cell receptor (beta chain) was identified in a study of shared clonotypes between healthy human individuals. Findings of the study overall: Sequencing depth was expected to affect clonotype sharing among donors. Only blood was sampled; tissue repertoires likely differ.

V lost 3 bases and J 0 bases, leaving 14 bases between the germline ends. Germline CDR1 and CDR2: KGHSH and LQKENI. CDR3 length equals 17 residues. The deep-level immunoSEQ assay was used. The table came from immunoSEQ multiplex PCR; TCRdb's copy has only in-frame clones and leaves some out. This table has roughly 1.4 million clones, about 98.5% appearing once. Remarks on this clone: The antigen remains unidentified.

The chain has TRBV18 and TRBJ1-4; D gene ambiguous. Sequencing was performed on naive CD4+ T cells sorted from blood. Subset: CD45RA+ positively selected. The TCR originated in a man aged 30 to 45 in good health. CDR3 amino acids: CASSPLLSSATNEKLFF. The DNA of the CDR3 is TGTGCCAGCTCACCGCTCCTAAGTTCGGCAACTAATGAAAAACTGTTTTTT.